Listed here are 20 T cell receptor beta chains from one sample, sequenced in a study of blood T cell repertoires in COVID-19. Produced via immunoSEQ multiplex PCR; TCRdb's table is partial and in-frame only. Seen here are some 180,000 clones, 90% observed once, and the top ten hold 0.6% to 0.8%. The sequencing input was peripheral blood. The receptors here all came from a man in his forties or fifties with acute or convalescent COVID-19.

The chain employs TRBV5-1 and TRBJ2-2; 10 bases are a match to TRBD1. CDR3 size: 16 residues. Trimming cost V 4 bases and J 2 bases; bases outside gene matches: 5. In germline, CDR1 is SGHRS, CDR2 YFSETQ. The CDR3 region is CASSEGQGSNTGELFF. CDR3 sequence (DNA): TGCGCCAGCAGCGAGGGACAGGGGTCAAACACCGGGGAGCTGTTTTTT.

The V call is TRBV5-1, the J call TRBJ2-5; TRBD1 aligns across 7 bases. Germline V gives CDR1 SGHRS, CDR2 YFSETQ. J gave up 5 bases and V 4 bases, and 5 bases lay outside the gene matches. The CDR3 contains 13 residues. CDR3 region: CASSMDRPETQYF. CDR3 DNA: TGCGCCAGCAGCATGGACAGGCCGGAGACCCAGTACTTC.

This clone was seen only a few times. This chain uses TRBV11-2 with TRBJ1-4; TRBD1 is a possible D gene (5 bases). Trimming took 4 bases from V and 11 from J, leaving 23 bases between them. CDR3 length equals 16 residues. In germline, CDR1 is SGHAT, CDR2 FQNNGV. This chain's CDR3 is CASSSPGGIYLGKLFF. The CDR3 DNA follows: TGTGCCAGCAGCTCCCCGGGGGGGATCTACCTTGGGAAACTGTTTTTT.

The chain couples TRBV28 to TRBJ1-6; perhaps TRBD1 as D (5 bases). This CDR3 is 14 amino acids long. From germline, CDR1 is MDHEN and CDR2 SYDVKM. V lost 7 bases, J lost 7 bases, and 14 bases lay in between. The CDR3 reads CASILTVSNSPLHF. The CDR3 bases are TGTGCCAGCATCCTGACAGTTTCGAATTCACCCCTCCACTTT. Full variable domain (missing parts from reference TRBV28 and TRBJ1-6): DVKVTQSSRYLVKRTGEKVFLECVQDMDHENMFWYRQDPGLGLRLIYFSYDVKMKEKGDIPEGYSVSREKKERFSLILESASTNQTSMYLCASILTVSNSPLHFGNGTRLTVT.

The chain uses TRBV5-1 and TRBJ2-7, with 9 positions matching TRBD2. Per germline, CDR1 SGHRS and CDR2 YFSETQ. V was pared by 3 bases and J by 4 bases, with 11 bases of the junction left unmatched. The CDR3 consists of 16 residues. The CDR3 spells CASSWAEVSGSYEQYF. CDR3 in DNA: TGCGCCAGCAGCTGGGCGGAGGTTAGCGGGAGTTACGAGCAGTACTTC.

Note on this clone: One end of the junction fails to match germline, which may point to a read error. The CDR3 spells CASSDLGREVF. The CDR3 nucleotides read TGTGCCAGCAGTGATCTAGGTAGGGAGGTCTTC. V usage is TRBV2 and J usage is TRBJ2-1, with TRBD2 as a possible D gene (6 bases). Per the germline V gene, CDR1 is SNHLY and CDR2 is FYNNEI. The CDR3 sequence is 11 residues long.

This sequence joins TRBV6-5 and TRBJ2-5; D is possibly TRBD1 (5 bases). The CDR3 consists of 14 residues. Trimming pared 6 bases from V and 5 bases from J, leaving 16 bases between. Per germline, CDR1 MNHEY and CDR2 SVGAGI. CDR3 DNA: TGTGCCAGCAGCCCAGGCGACAGCCATGAGACCCAGTACTTC. Translation: CASSPGDSHETQYF.

The V gene is TRBV7-3, the J gene TRBJ2-6, with 7 bases identical to TRBD1. The CDR3 length is 24 residues. V shed 1 base and J 0 bases; nucleotides not matched to a gene: 24. CDR1 and CDR2 from the germline V gene are SGHTA and FQGTGA. CDR3 DNA: TGTGCCAGCAGCTTAAATGTCCGGGTTTTTTCTAAGGGACAGAAGAGCTCTGGGGCCAACGTCCTGACTTTC. Translating gives CASSLNVRVFSKGQKSSGANVLTF.

The chain links TRBV7-2 to TRBJ2-7; weak D call: TRBD2 (5 bases). This CDR3 has 15 amino acids. Trimming cost V 1 base and J 8 bases, with 18 bases left between them. Germline-derived CDR1 and CDR2 are SGHTA and FQGNSA. The CDR3 spells CASSLGSSGEYKQYF. In DNA form, the CDR3 reads TGTGCCAGCAGCTTAGGATCAAGCGGAGAGTATAAGCAGTACTTC.

The V and J genes are TRBV19 and TRBJ2-1; weak D call: TRBD2 (5 bases). Trimming shortened V by 7 bases and J by 2 bases, and 15 bases separated the two germline ends. CDR1 and CDR2 (germline): LNHDA, SQIVND (reference sequence). The length of the CDR3 is 15 residues. CDR3 nucleotides: TGTGCCAGTACCCAGATGGCGGGCCCCTACAATGAGCAGTTCTTC. Residues: CASTQMAGPYNEQFF.

This CDR3 reads CASSSAGTGNEKLFF. CDR3 in DNA: TGTGCCAGCAGTTCCGCGGGAACCGGTAATGAAAAACTGTTTTTT. The V gene is TRBV27, the J gene TRBJ1-4; D not certain. Germline-derived CDR1 and CDR2 are MNHEY and SMNVEV (reference sequence). The V and J ends lost 4 bases and 4 bases respectively, with 13 bases between them. The CDR3 consists of 15 residues.

In its sample, this clone was seen once. The V call is TRBV6-6, the J call TRBJ1-2, with TRBD1 identical over 7 bases. This CDR3 region has 14 residues. Germline V lookup: CDR1 MNHNY, CDR2 SVGAGI (reference sequence). The J segment lost 8 bases and the V segment lost 5 bases, leaving 11 bases of the junction unmatched. The CDR3 is CASSTRQGGYGYTF. CDR3 in DNA: TGTGCCAGCAGTACGAGACAGGGCGGATACGGCTACACCTTC.

The chain carries TRBV30 and TRBJ2-7; D remains ambiguous. The germline CDR1 and CDR2 sequences are GTSNPN and SVGIG (reference sequence). The V gene lost 5 bases and the J gene lost 7 bases, with 12 bases spanning the gap. The length of the CDR3 is 11 residues. The CDR3 sequence: CAWANFGEQYF. The CDR3 DNA reads TGTGCCTGGGCCAACTTCGGGGAGCAGTACTTC.

The CDR3 sequence: CAWSVIGQGVGEQFF. The CDR3 DNA follows: TGTGCCTGGAGTGTCATAGGACAGGGGGTAGGAGAGCAGTTCTTC. The chain links TRBV30 to TRBJ2-1; 10 bases fit TRBD1. CDR3 length: 15 residues. V was pared by 0 bases and J by 10 bases, with 9 bases of the junction left unmatched. CDR1 and CDR2 from the germline V gene are GTSNPN and SVGIG (reference sequence).

The chain employs TRBV2 and TRBJ2-1; 12 nucleotides match TRBD2. The CDR3 totals 19 residues. The junction had 12 bases not matched to a gene; V was cut back by 6 bases and J by 0 bases. Looked up from germline, CDR1 is SNHLY and CDR2 is FYNNEI. CDR3 sequence: CASRGPGLAGASSYNEQFF. The CDR3 DNA follows: TGTGCCAGCAGAGGTCCGGGACTAGCGGGTGCAAGCTCCTACAATGAGCAGTTCTTC.

V is TRBV7-9 and J is TRBJ1-4; D is possibly TRBD1 (6 bases). CDR1 is SEHNR and CDR2 is FQNEAQ in the germline V gene (reference sequence). V was shortened by 2 bases and J by 6 bases, with 13 bases between the two germline ends. The CDR3 spans 15 residues. CDR3 bases: TGTGCCAGCAGCTTATGGCAGGGGCTTGATGAAAAACTGTTTTTT. Translation gives CASSLWQGLDEKLFF.

The chain combines TRBV9 with TRBJ2-2; D is uncertain. V lost 4 bases and J 1 base, leaving 14 bases between the germline ends. Looked up from germline, CDR1 is SGDLS and CDR2 is YYNGEE. CDR3 length equals 16 residues. CDR3 DNA: TGTGCCAGCAGCCTCAGTCCTTTTTTGAACACCGGGGAGCTGTTTTTT. It specifies CASSLSPFLNTGELFF. Drawing the rest from reference TRBV9 and TRBJ2-2, the complete variable domain is DSGVTQTPKHLITATGQRVTLRCSPRSGDLSVYWYQQSLDQGLQFLIQYYNGEERAKGNILERFSAQQFPDLHSELNLSSLELGDSALYFCASSLSPFLNTGELFFGEGSRLTVL.

The chain has TRBV2 and TRBJ2-1; the match to TRBD1 covers 7 bases. With V trimmed by 3 bases and J by 7 bases, 9 bases remained unmatched. In germline, CDR1 is SNHLY, CDR2 FYNNEI. This CDR3 spans 15 amino acids. CDR3 nucleotide sequence: TGTGCCAGCAGTGAGACAGGGAACATAGTAAATGAGCAGTTCTTC. It codes for CASSETGNIVNEQFF.

With regard to this clone: Distinct nucleotide sequences in the sample also encode this CDR3. V usage is TRBV4-2 and J usage is TRBJ2-6; D is unresolved. Looked up from germline, CDR1 is LGHNA and CDR2 is YNFKEQ. There are 15 residues in the CDR3. The V and J ends lost 0 bases and 0 bases respectively, with 3 bases between them. The CDR3 sequence is CASSQDLSGANVLTF. The CDR3 DNA reads TGTGCCAGCAGCCAAGACCTCTCTGGGGCCAACGTCCTGACTTTC.

The V gene is TRBV3-1 (or the pseudogene TRBV3-2), the J gene TRBJ2-7; a weak D match, TRBD1 (5 bases). V was trimmed by 2 bases and J by 3 bases, leaving 17 bases between them. The CDR3 extends over 16 amino acids. Germline values: CDR1 LGHDT, CDR2 YNNKEL (reference sequence). CDR3 loop: CASSQRQSQEFYEQYF. The CDR3 nucleotides read TGTGCCAGCAGCCAACGACAGTCGCAGGAATTCTACGAGCAGTACTTC.